One sample yielded the 29 T cell receptor beta chains listed below, sequenced in a study of CD8 T cells in ankylosing spondylitis. A single record per CDR3 protein comes from TCRdb applying MiXCR to the 5' RACE reads. The data hold about 35,000 distinct CDR3 sequences, with about 3% observed a single time. Sequenced: blood, either unsorted or a sorted T cell fraction (not recorded which). These receptors were collected from a male donor with ankylosing spondylitis or in good health (not recorded which).

This clonotype was found many times. The chain is built from TRBV9 and TRBJ2-2, with D unclear. The CDR3 runs 14 residues. CDR1 SGDLS and CDR2 YYNGEE come from the germline V gene. V was shortened by 3 bases and J by 1 base, with 7 bases between the two germline ends. As DNA, the CDR3 is TGTGCCAGCAGCGCTGAAGGGAACACCGGGGAGCTGTTTTTT. Its translation: CASSAEGNTGELFF.

This clonotype has at least ten counts. The V and J genes are TRBV9 and TRBJ2-2; D is perhaps TRBD1 or TRBD2 (7 bases each). The V and J ends lost 3 bases and 4 bases respectively, with 16 bases between them. This CDR3 spans 16 amino acids. The V gene's germline CDR1 is SGDLS and CDR2 YYNGEE. The chain's CDR3 is CASSEGGGRATGELFF. The CDR3, as DNA: TGTGCCAGCAGCGAGGGAGGGGGCAGGGCCACCGGGGAGCTGTTTTTT.

This clonotype was seen ten or more times. The chain combines TRBV9 with TRBJ2-2; D is possibly TRBD2 (6 bases). CDR3 length equals 15 residues. V dropped 0 bases and J dropped 6 bases, with 12 bases sitting between them. Germline CDR1 reads SGDLS; CDR2 reads YYNGEE. The CDR3 coding sequence is TGTGCCAGCAGCGTAGACCCGGGAGATGCCGGGGAGCTGTTTTTT. It is translated as CASSVDPGDAGELFF.

This rearrangement joins TRBV23-1 to TRBJ2-5; maybe TRBD2 (6 bases). TRBV23-1 is reported as an ORF; its role is uncertain. The CDR3 consists of 15 residues. V lost 2 bases and J lost 2, with 12 bases in between. In nucleotides, the CDR3 is TGCGCCAGCAGTCAACCAGTCCGGGGGCAAGAGACCCAGTACTTC. As protein: CASSQPVRGQETQYF.

The table lists this clonotype with many counts. The CDR3 nucleotides read TGTGCCAGCAGCCCGGGCGGGCGGACTGAAGCTTTCTTT. Translated, it gives CASSPGGRTEAFF. The gene calls are TRBV9 and TRBJ1-1, with D uncertain. Trimming left V 4 bases short and J 5 bases short, with 12 bases between. Germline V lookup: CDR1 SGDLS, CDR2 YYNGEE. The CDR3 loop spans 13 amino acids.

This clonotype was counted many times. The V gene is TRBV9, the J gene TRBJ2-2; D gene unclear. V shed 4 bases and J shed 1 base, with 11 bases lying between them. The CDR3 is 15 amino acids. The germline V gene encodes CDR1 SGDLS and CDR2 YYNGEE. CDR3 coding DNA: TGTGCCAGCAGCTCTACCCACCAGAACACCGGGGAGCTGTTTTTT. The encoded protein is CASSSTHQNTGELFF. Complete variable domain (other parts from reference TRBV9 and TRBJ2-2): DSGVTQTPKHLITATGQRVTLRCSPRSGDLSVYWYQQSLDQGLQFLIQYYNGEERAKGNILERFSAQQFPDLHSELNLSSLELGDSALYFCASSSTHQNTGELFFGEGSRLTVL.

This clonotype was observed many times. J is TRBJ2-3 and V is TRBV9, with D possibly called TRBD1 or TRBD2 (5 bases each). Trimming left V 4 bases short and J 1 base short, with 13 bases between. The germline V gene has CDR1 SGDLS and CDR2 YYNGEE. The CDR3 is 15 residues long. This CDR3 is CASSLTGTGTDTQYF. CDR3 nucleotide sequence: TGTGCCAGCAGCCTTACCGGGACCGGCACAGATACGCAGTATTTT.

This clonotype was recorded at least ten times. V is TRBV9 and J is TRBJ2-1, with 10 bases that match TRBD1. After removal of 0 bases from V and 3 bases from J, the junction contained 3 bases not matched to a gene. Germline loops: CDR1 SGDLS, CDR2 YYNGEE. The CDR3 is made up of 16 amino acids. For the CDR3, the DNA is TGTGCCAGCAGCGTAGAGTGGACAGGGGGCTACAATGAGCAGTTCTTC. Protein sequence: CASSVEWTGGYNEQFF.

This clonotype was counted at least ten times. This CDR3 is CASSKTGPDTQYF. CDR3 bases: TGTGCCAGCAGCAAAACAGGGCCAGATACGCAGTATTTT. V usage is TRBV9 and J usage is TRBJ2-3, with D possibly TRBD1 on 6 matching bases. This CDR3 is 13 amino acids long. Trimming took off 4 bases at V and 4 bases at J, with 10 bases between the two ends. Germline V gene sequence: CDR1 SGDLS, CDR2 YYNGEE.

The genes are TRBV9 and TRBJ2-1; no clear D. Germline-derived CDR1 and CDR2 are SGDLS and YYNGEE. CDR3 length equals 15 residues. Trimming took off 4 bases at V and 0 bases at J, with 11 bases between the two ends. The CDR3 coding sequence is TGTGCCAGCAGCTCCCGGGCCGTCTCCTACAATGAGCAGTTCTTC. Residues: CASSSRAVSYNEQFF.

This clonotype has a count of ten or more. This chain joins TRBV9 and TRBJ1-3, with D unresolved. Germline V gene sequence: CDR1 SGDLS, CDR2 YYNGEE. V gave up 0 bases and J gave up 0 bases, with 10 bases separating them. The CDR3 loop spans 16 amino acids. The CDR3 DNA reads TGTGCCAGCAGCGTAGATTGGGGTTCCTCTGGAAACACCATATATTTT. Its translation is CASSVDWGSSGNTIYF.

This clonotype has ten or more counts. The chain employs TRBV9 and TRBJ2-1; 7 nucleotides match TRBD2. Germline V gene sequence: CDR1 SGDLS, CDR2 YYNGEE. With 2 bases clipped from V and 0 bases from J, the junction kept 2 bases outside the gene matches. CDR3 length: 15 amino acids. The chain's CDR3 is CASSVIAGSYNEQFF. In nucleotides, the CDR3 is TGTGCCAGCAGCGTGATAGCGGGCTCCTACAATGAGCAGTTCTTC.

This clonotype was counted many times. CDR3 DNA: TGTGCCAGCAGCCCAGACCCGGGACAGGGGCTCCGGGGCTACACCTTC. It yields the protein CASSPDPGQGLRGYTF. The chain combines TRBV9 with TRBJ1-2, with 10 bases lining up with TRBD1. With V trimmed by 4 bases and J by 8 bases, 14 bases remained unmatched. This CDR3 has 16 amino acids. CDR1 is SGDLS, CDR2 YYNGEE, per germline.

This clonotype was counted ten times or more. This chain uses TRBV9 with TRBJ2-3; perhaps TRBD2 as D (5 bases). V was pared by 1 base and J by 0 bases, with 15 bases between. This CDR3 is built from 17 residues. Germline V lookup: CDR1 SGDLS, CDR2 YYNGEE. CDR3 in DNA: TGTGCCAGCAGCGTATTAGGAGGACGGATTAGCACAGATACGCAGTATTTT. Protein sequence: CASSVLGGRISTDTQYF.

This clonotype was seen repeatedly, ten times or more. J is TRBJ2-2 and V is TRBV9, with a tentative D call TRBD1 (5 bases). V lost 0 bases and J lost 4, with 13 bases in between. Germline V gene lookup returns CDR1 SGDLS and CDR2 YYNGEE. The CDR3 runs 16 residues. The CDR3 loop is CASSVEAGSVTGELFF. The CDR3 DNA is TGTGCCAGCAGCGTAGAGGCAGGGTCGGTCACCGGGGAGCTGTTTTTT.

This clonotype was counted at least ten times. This chain links TRBV9 with TRBJ2-4; D tentatively fits TRBD1 or TRBD2 (5 bases each). Trimming removed 0 bases at V and 9 bases at J, with 19 bases between. The CDR3 consists of 16 residues. Germline-derived CDR1 and CDR2 are SGDLS and YYNGEE. DNA for the CDR3: TGTGCCAGCAGCGTAGGAGGGCTAGCTAGCCAGGGCATTCAGTACTTC. It encodes CASSVGGLASQGIQYF.

This clonotype was detected many times. The chain couples TRBV9 to TRBJ2-2; D gene uncertain. V was clipped by 4 bases and J by 1 base, with 5 bases between them. Germline values: CDR1 SGDLS, CDR2 YYNGEE. CDR3 size: 13 residues. The CDR3 spells CASSSGNTGELFF. CDR3 sequence (DNA): TGTGCCAGCAGCTCGGGGAACACCGGGGAGCTGTTTTTT.

This clonotype was counted at least ten times. This chain uses TRBV9 with TRBJ2-1, with a tentative D call TRBD2 (6 bases). Germline CDR1 is SGDLS and CDR2 is YYNGEE. This CDR3 contains 16 residues. Between the trimmed V and J ends, which lost 0 bases and 2 bases, there was a span of 12 bases. The CDR3 bases are TGTGCCAGCAGCGTAGAAGTGGGAGGCCCCTACAATGAGCAGTTCTTC. Translating it yields CASSVEVGGPYNEQFF.

There are many counts of this clonotype. This chain links TRBV9 with TRBJ1-2; TRBD1 matches at 10 bases. The germline V gene has CDR1 SGDLS and CDR2 YYNGEE. After removal of 2 bases from V and 4 bases from J, the junction contained 8 bases not matched to a gene. CDR3 length: 16 amino acids. CDR3: CASSVGQGIGPYGYTF. The CDR3 DNA follows: TGTGCCAGCAGCGTGGGACAGGGGATAGGGCCCTATGGCTACACCTTC.

Ten or more counts support this clonotype. The chain employs TRBV9 and TRBJ1-5; possible D gene TRBD1, 5 bases. Germline CDR1 and CDR2: SGDLS and YYNGEE. The CDR3 is 15 residues long. Trimming took off 0 bases at V and 2 bases at J, with 9 bases between the two ends. The DNA of the CDR3 is TGTGCCAGCAGCGTAGGGGGGACGGGCAATCAGCCCCAGCATTTT. This sequence encodes CASSVGGTGNQPQHF.

The CDR3 DNA reads as TGCAGCGTTGAAGCTAGAGTCTATGGCTACACCTTC. Translation gives CSVEARVYGYTF. The chain employs TRBV29-1 and TRBJ1-2; D is uncertain. V gave up 1 base and J gave up 4 bases, with 7 bases separating them. The CDR3 loop spans 12 amino acids. From germline, CDR1 is SQVTM and CDR2 ANQGSEA. Supplemented by reference TRBV29-1 and TRBJ1-2, the full variable domain reads SAVISQKPSRDICQRGTSLTIQCQVDSQVTMMFWYRQQPGQSLTLIATANQGSEATYESGFVIDKFPISRPNLTFSTLTVSNMSPEDSSIYLCSVEARVYGYTFGSGTRLTVV.

At least ten counts were recorded for this clonotype. This sequence joins TRBV9 and TRBJ1-1; D unclear. This CDR3 contains 14 residues. CDR1 and CDR2 from the germline V gene are SGDLS and YYNGEE. Deletions cut 0 bases from V and 3 bases from J, with 9 bases between. CDR3 nucleotides: TGTGCCAGCAGCGTAGGGGTTCAGGACACTGAAGCTTTCTTT. This encodes CASSVGVQDTEAFF. Using reference TRBV9 and TRBJ1-1 for the parts outside the CDR3, the full variable domain is DSGVTQTPKHLITATGQRVTLRCSPRSGDLSVYWYQQSLDQGLQFLIQYYNGEERAKGNILERFSAQQFPDLHSELNLSSLELGDSALYFCASSVGVQDTEAFFGQGTRLTVV.

In its sample, this clonotype was seen many times. The rearrangement joins TRBV9 to TRBJ2-5; 8 bases align to TRBD1. CDR3 size: 15 residues. Trimming removed 4 bases from V and 2 bases from J; junction bases left unmatched: 7. Germline loops: CDR1 SGDLS, CDR2 YYNGEE. The chain's CDR3 is CASSPGQGGQETQYF. The CDR3 DNA reads TGTGCCAGCAGCCCAGGACAGGGAGGTCAAGAGACCCAGTACTTC.

This clonotype was recorded at least ten times. J is TRBJ2-3 and V is TRBV9; TRBD2 matches at 9 bases. Unmatched junction bases numbered 5, after V lost 0 bases and J lost 0 bases. The length of the CDR3 is 17 residues. The V gene's germline CDR1 is SGDLS and CDR2 YYNGEE. CDR3 DNA sequence: TGTGCCAGCAGCGTAGCCCCCCTAGCGGGGAGCACAGATACGCAGTATTTT. This codes for CASSVAPLAGSTDTQYF.

This clonotype was detected many times. This chain links TRBV9 with TRBJ1-2; TRBD1 agrees at 9 bases. V was pared by 2 bases and J by 7 bases, with 9 bases of the junction left unmatched. The germline gives CDR1 SGDLS, CDR2 YYNGEE. The CDR3 consists of 15 residues. DNA of the CDR3: TGTGCCAGCAGCGTTGGAGGGACAGGGTTCGGTGGCTACACCTTC. This sequence encodes CASSVGGTGFGGYTF.

This clonotype has a count of ten or more. The V gene is TRBV9, the J gene TRBJ2-1; 11 nucleotides align to TRBD2. The J segment lost 6 bases and the V segment lost 0 bases, leaving 2 bases of the junction unmatched. The germline V gene encodes CDR1 SGDLS and CDR2 YYNGEE. CDR3 size: 15 residues. The CDR3 reads CASSVALAGVNEQFF. The CDR3 nucleotides read TGTGCCAGCAGCGTAGCACTAGCGGGGGTCAATGAGCAGTTCTTC.

Many counts were recorded for this clonotype. The chain employs TRBV9 and TRBJ2-1; 9 bases line up with TRBD2. Germline V lookup: CDR1 SGDLS, CDR2 YYNGEE. The CDR3 consists of 16 residues. V was clipped by 4 bases and J by 5 bases; unmatched bases: 10. CDR3 protein: CASSPRWGTSHNEQFF. The CDR3 DNA follows: TGTGCCAGCAGCCCCAGGTGGGGGACTAGCCACAATGAGCAGTTCTTC.

This clonotype was observed at least ten times. This sequence joins TRBV9 and TRBJ2-3, with 10 nucleotides matching TRBD2. Germline assignment: CDR1 SGDLS and CDR2 YYNGEE. The CDR3 consists of 16 residues. The J segment lost 0 bases and the V segment lost 4 bases, leaving 5 bases of the junction unmatched. CDR3 nucleotide sequence: TGTGCCAGCAGCTTCGGGACTAGCGATAGCACAGATACGCAGTATTTT. Translated, it gives CASSFGTSDSTDTQYF. Full variable domain (rest looked up from reference TRBV9 and TRBJ2-3): DSGVTQTPKHLITATGQRVTLRCSPRSGDLSVYWYQQSLDQGLQFLIQYYNGEERAKGNILERFSAQQFPDLHSELNLSSLELGDSALYFCASSFGTSDSTDTQYFGPGTRLTVL.

The chain uses TRBV9 and TRBJ1-3; D gene ambiguous. CDR3 length: 13 residues. Germline V gene lookup returns CDR1 SGDLS and CDR2 YYNGEE. V lost 0 bases, J lost 5 bases, and 6 bases lay in between. The CDR3 spells CASSVEGRNTIYF. CDR3 DNA sequence: TGTGCCAGCAGCGTAGAAGGGCGAAACACCATATATTTT.